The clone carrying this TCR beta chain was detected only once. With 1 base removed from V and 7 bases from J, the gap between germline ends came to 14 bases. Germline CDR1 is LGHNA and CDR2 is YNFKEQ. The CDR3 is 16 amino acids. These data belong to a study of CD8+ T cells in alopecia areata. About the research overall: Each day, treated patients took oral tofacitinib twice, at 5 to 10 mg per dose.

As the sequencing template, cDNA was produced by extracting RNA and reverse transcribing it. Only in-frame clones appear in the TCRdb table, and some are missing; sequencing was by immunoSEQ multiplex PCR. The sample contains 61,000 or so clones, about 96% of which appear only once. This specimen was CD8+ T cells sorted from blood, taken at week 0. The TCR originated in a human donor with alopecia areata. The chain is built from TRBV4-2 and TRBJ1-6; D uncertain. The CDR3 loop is CASSQGEGAGNSPLHF. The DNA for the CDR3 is TGTGCCAGCAGCCAAGGAGAGGGAGCTGGGAATTCACCCCTCCACTTT.